The 12 T cell receptor beta chains listed next were all sequenced from one sample in a study of T cell repertoires in cytomegalovirus infection. TCRdb independently ran MiXCR on the reads; one entry per CDR3 protein. Among hundreds of thousands of distinct CDR3 sequences listed, roughly 26% were seen once. Sequencing was done on a sample of CD8+ T cells from PBMCs. The receptor set was obtained from a human donor in good health (CMV status not recorded). Some clones in this sample may be carry-over from other donors' samples.

Many counts were recorded for this clonotype. The chain carries TRBV7-6 and TRBJ2-2; D is uncertain. V lost 3 bases and J lost 1, with 6 bases in between. The CDR3 has 14 residues. Looked up from germline, CDR1 is SGHVS and CDR2 is FNYEAQ. In DNA form, the CDR3 reads TGTGCCAGCAGCTTGCGGAAGAACACCGGGGAGCTGTTTTTT. Its protein is CASSLRKNTGELFF.

The chain carries TRBV9 and TRBJ2-5; D remains ambiguous. V was clipped by 0 bases and J by 1 base, with 4 bases between them. CDR3 length equals 13 residues. Germline loops: CDR1 SGDLS, CDR2 YYNGEE. The chain's CDR3 is CASSVEGQETQYF. In DNA form, the CDR3 reads TGTGCCAGCAGCGTAGAGGGCCAAGAGACCCAGTACTTC.

This clonotype was seen many times. The rearrangement joins TRBV12-3 or TRBV12-4 to TRBJ2-1, with TRBD2 identical over 11 bases. This CDR3 contains 17 residues. V shed 3 bases and J 1 base; nucleotides not matched to a gene: 5. The CDR3 nucleotides read TGTGCCAGCAGTTTTGACCTAGCGGGGGGATCCTACAATGAGCAGTTCTTC. This gives the protein CASSFDLAGGSYNEQFF.

This clonotype has only a few counts. This chain connects TRBV28 to TRBJ1-5; D not certain. Germline V gene lookup returns CDR1 MDHEN and CDR2 SYDVKM. Trimming left V 3 bases short and J 0 bases short, with 15 bases between. CDR3 size: 17 residues. CDR3 region: CASSLGLGQYSNQPQHF. The CDR3 nucleotides are TGTGCCAGCAGTTTGGGTCTAGGCCAATATAGCAATCAGCCCCAGCATTTT.

In the case of this clonotype: A read error may be the cause here, since a much bigger clone is one base away. This chain connects TRBV7-2 to TRBJ1-1; unclear D gene. The V end was cut by 4 bases, the J end by 0 bases, with 12 bases between. Germline V lookup: CDR1 SGHTA, CDR2 FQGNSA. The CDR3 consists of 15 residues. The CDR3 is CASSSSLRVNTEAFF. Here the CDR3 DNA reads TGTGCCAGCAGCTCGAGTTTAAGGGTGAACACTGAAGCTTTCTTT.

The chain has TRBV6-4 and TRBJ1-2; D gene unclear. Per the germline V gene, CDR1 is MRHNA and CDR2 is SNTAGT. CDR3 length: 15 residues. The V gene lost 4 bases and the J gene lost 7 bases, with 19 bases spanning the gap. CDR3 loop: CASSAAGGEQGGYTF. The CDR3 DNA reads TGTGCCAGCAGTGCAGCAGGAGGAGAGCAAGGTGGCTACACCTTC.

The CDR3 coding sequence is TGCAGCGTTGAAACTGGGGGCTTCGGCTATGGCTACACCTTC. It translates to CSVETGGFGYGYTF. The chain is built from TRBV29-1 and TRBJ1-2; tentatively, D is TRBD1 (6 bases). This CDR3 comprises 14 residues. V shed 2 bases and J shed 4 bases, with 14 bases lying between them. CDR1 and CDR2 from the germline V gene are SQVTM and ANQGSEA.

The chain joins TRBV20-1 to TRBJ1-2, with a weak D call TRBD1 (6 bases). The CDR3 extends over 15 amino acids. Trimming stripped 0 bases from V and 4 bases from J, with 15 bases between. CDR1 is DFQATT, CDR2 SNEGSKA, per germline (reference sequence). The CDR3 region has the DNA TGCAGTGCTAGAGATCCCAGGGGACAACTCTATGGCTACACCTTC. Protein product: CSARDPRGQLYGYTF.

This clonotype was recorded at least ten times. The chain combines TRBV4-3 with TRBJ2-4; D gene uncertain. This CDR3 spans 11 amino acids. V lost 0 bases to trimming and J lost 7 bases, with 1 base between them. Germline CDR1 is LGHNA and CDR2 is YSLEER. The CDR3: CASSQDNIQYF. The CDR3 nucleotides are TGCGCCAGCAGCCAAGACAACATTCAGTACTTC.

This clonotype was detected only a few times. CDR3 amino acids: CAGKAELNQPQHF. CDR3 coding DNA: TGTGCCGGAAAAGCGGAGCTTAATCAGCCCCAGCATTTT. The chain joins TRBV19 to TRBJ1-5; D gene unclear. The length of the CDR3 is 13 residues. V dropped 11 bases and J dropped 4 bases, with 15 bases sitting between them. The germline V gene has CDR1 LNHDA and CDR2 SQIVND (reference sequence).

This clonotype has ten or more counts. The V and J genes are TRBV10-3 and TRBJ2-2; no clear D gene. Per the germline V gene, CDR1 is ENHRY and CDR2 is SYGVKD. V was cut by 0 bases and J by 6 bases, with 5 bases left in between. CDR3 length: 13 amino acids. The CDR3 DNA reads as TGTGCCATCAGTGAGTCTAAGTCCGGGGAGCTGTTTTTT. Its protein is CAISESKSGELFF.

The chain carries TRBV6-8 and TRBJ2-7; D gene ambiguous. Germline V lookup: CDR1 MNHGY, CDR2 SAAAGT. The CDR3 sequence is 14 residues long. The CDR3 sequence: CASNYPGTTDEQYV. CDR3 bases: TGTGCCAGCAATTACCCGGGTACTACGGACGAGCAGTACGTC.